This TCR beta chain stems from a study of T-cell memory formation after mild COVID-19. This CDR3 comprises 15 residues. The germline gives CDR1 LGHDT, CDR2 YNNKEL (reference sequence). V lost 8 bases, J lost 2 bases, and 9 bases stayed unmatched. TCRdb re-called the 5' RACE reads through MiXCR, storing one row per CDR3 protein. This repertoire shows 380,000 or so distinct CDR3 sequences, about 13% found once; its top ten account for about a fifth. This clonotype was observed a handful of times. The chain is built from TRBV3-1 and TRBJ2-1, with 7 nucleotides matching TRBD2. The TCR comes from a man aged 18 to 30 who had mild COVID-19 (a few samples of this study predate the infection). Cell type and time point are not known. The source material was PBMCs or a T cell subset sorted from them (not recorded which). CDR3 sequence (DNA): TGTGCCAGCCGCCCCCGGGGGGTTGCCTACAATGAGCAGTTCTTC. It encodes CASRPRGVAYNEQFF.